The 32 T cell receptor beta chains below all came from one sample that was sequenced in a study of post-analysis software for immune sequencing data. Overall study findings and caveats: About five TRBV segments were more frequent in patients than controls; TRBV5-6, TRBV5-1 and TRBV20-1 belonged to this group.

The antigens of these receptors remain unknown. Unique molecular identifiers featured in each of the TCR beta cDNA libraries. TCRdb analysed the PCR reads with MiXCR anew, one entry per CDR3 protein. Of a few hundred thousand distinct CDR3 sequences in the sample, about a third are singletons; the top ten hold 5% to 6%. Sequencing used blood. These receptor sequences come from a girl aged 2 to 17 with multiple sclerosis.

As for this clonotype: Compared with germline, one end of the junction differs, possibly owing to a read error. V and J are TRBV7-8 and TRBJ2-3; D may correspond to TRBD1 or TRBD2 (5 bases each). The CDR3 totals 16 residues. The germline V gene encodes CDR1 SGHVS and CDR2 FQNEAQ. The CDR3 protein is CAGSSGRVKAPDTQYF. CDR3 DNA: TGTGCCGGCAGCTCGGGACGGGTGAAGGCCCCAGATACGCAGTATTTT.

The V and J genes are TRBV7-8 and TRBJ2-1; D perhaps matches TRBD1 (6 bases). V was shortened by 5 bases and J by 0 bases, with 14 bases between the two germline ends. Germline V gene data show CDR1 as SGHVS and CDR2 as FQNEAQ. The CDR3 runs to 16 residues. The CDR3 nucleotides read TGTGCCAGCAGCCGCCTGACAGGTGTCTCCTACAATGAGCAGTTCTTC. It translates to CASSRLTGVSYNEQFF.

This rearrangement joins TRBV5-1 to TRBJ2-3; D may be TRBD2 (5 bases). The CDR3 is made up of 12 amino acids. V lost 10 bases, J lost 2 bases, and 11 bases lay in between. CDR1 and CDR2 (germline): SGHRS, YFSETQ. The CDR3 coding sequence is TGCGCCTGTGGACTGTACACAGATACGCAGTATTTT. Translation gives CACGLYTDTQYF.

Details on this clonotype: A junction boundary mismatches the germline segment, possibly from a read error. The rearrangement joins TRBV3-1 to TRBJ2-1, with D unclear. The CDR3 sequence is 14 residues long. CDR1 and CDR2 (germline): LGHDT, YNNKEL (reference sequence). In nucleotides, the CDR3 is TGTGTCAGCAGCCAAGATCTAATCCCAGGTGAGCAGTTCTTC. This codes for CVSSQDLIPGEQFF.

This clonotype was observed many times. CDR3 protein: CATSRDLGTDFSYEQYF. The CDR3 DNA is TGTGCCACCAGCAGAGATCTAGGGACAGACTTTTCCTACGAGCAGTACTTC. The V gene is TRBV15, the J gene TRBJ2-7, with TRBD1 matching 7 bases. The CDR3 consists of 17 residues. Trimming at V came to 0 bases and at J to 1 base, leaving 9 bases not matched to a gene. CDR1 and CDR2 (germline): LNHNV, YYDKDF (reference sequence). Complete variable domain (other parts from reference TRBV15 and TRBJ2-7): DAMVIQNPRYQVTQFGKPVTLSCSQTLNHNVMYWYQQKSSQAPKLLFHYYDKDFNNEADTPDNFQSRRPNTSFCFLDIRSPGLGDTAMYLCATSRDLGTDFSYEQYFGPGTRLTVT.

This clonotype occurred a few times. The CDR3 sequence: CASSPRLAGGSNEQFF. The CDR3 coding sequence is TGTGCCAGCAGCCCCCGATTAGCGGGGGGTAGTAATGAGCAGTTCTTC. The chain has TRBV7-2 and TRBJ2-1; TRBD2 matches 10 bases. The CDR3 sequence is 16 residues long. CDR1 and CDR2 from the germline V gene are SGHTA and FQGNSA. V was pared by 5 bases and J by 7 bases, with 11 bases of the junction left unmatched. Combining the CDR3 with reference TRBV7-2 and TRBJ2-1 gives the whole variable domain GAGVSQSPSNKVTEKGKDVELRCDPISGHTALYWYRQSLGQGLEFLIYFQGNSAPDKSGLPSDRFSAERTGGSVSTLTIQRTQQEDSAVYLCASSPRLAGGSNEQFFGPGTRLTVL.

Only a few counts were recorded for this clonotype. The V call is TRBV10-3, the J call TRBJ2-5; 9 bases map to TRBD2. V shed 3 bases, J shed 2 bases, and the junction held 7 bases outside the gene matches. Germline V lookup: CDR1 ENHRY, CDR2 SYGVKD. The CDR3 has 16 residues. The CDR3 region is CAISDSKRGVQETQYF. The CDR3 DNA sequence: TGTGCCATCAGTGACTCTAAGCGGGGGGTTCAAGAGACCCAGTACTTC.

The chain couples TRBV6-2 or TRBV6-3 to TRBJ1-5, with TRBD1 matching over 8 bases. CDR3 length: 15 amino acids. Per germline, CDR1 MNHEY and CDR2 SVGEGT. The J segment lost 3 bases and the V segment lost 5 bases, leaving 6 bases of the junction unmatched. The CDR3 reads CASSITGGFNQPQHF. The CDR3 coding sequence is TGTGCCAGCAGTATAACAGGGGGTTTCAATCAGCCCCAGCATTTT.

This clonotype was observed a handful of times. The chain employs TRBV5-1 and TRBJ2-3; D gene unclear. Trimming removed 0 bases at V and 0 bases at J, with 8 bases between. Germline assignment: CDR1 SGHRS and CDR2 YFSETQ. The CDR3 loop spans 15 amino acids. The chain's CDR3 is CASSLETSSTDTQYF. Here the CDR3 DNA reads TGCGCCAGCAGCTTGGAGACATCAAGCACAGATACGCAGTATTTT.

This clonotype was picked up a small number of times. This chain joins TRBV18 and TRBJ2-7; tentatively, D is TRBD1 (6 bases). V was trimmed by 6 bases and J by 0 bases, leaving 12 bases between them. Germline-derived CDR1 and CDR2 are KGHSH and LQKENI. The CDR3 consists of 14 residues. CDR3 sequence reads: CASSRQGSSYEQYF. The CDR3 nucleotides read TGTGCCAGCTCGCGTCAGGGGTCCTCCTACGAGCAGTACTTC.

This rearrangement joins TRBV4-2 to TRBJ1-3; maybe TRBD1 (6 bases). This CDR3 comprises 16 residues. The germline V and J ends were trimmed by 5 bases and 2 bases, with 16 bases remaining between them. Germline V gives CDR1 LGHNA, CDR2 YNFKEQ. CDR3 DNA sequence: TGTGCCAGCAGCGCGAACCCCACAGGGACTGGAAACACCATATATTTT. This gives the protein CASSANPTGTGNTIYF.

The chain combines TRBV5-1 with TRBJ2-7; maybe TRBD1 (6 bases). The CDR3 is 14 amino acids. CDR1 and CDR2 from the germline V gene are SGHRS and YFSETQ. V lost 7 bases, J lost 2 bases, and 16 bases lay in between. The CDR3: CASSAPGETYEQYF. The CDR3 nucleotides read TGCGCCAGCTCGGCCCCAGGGGAAACCTACGAGCAGTACTTC. The full variable domain, its missing parts supplied by reference TRBV5-1 and TRBJ2-7, is KAGVTQTPRYLIKTRGQQVTLSCSPISGHRSVSWYQQTPGQGLQFLFEYFSETQRNKGNFPGRFSGRQFSNSRSEMNVSTLELGDSALYLCASSAPGETYEQYFGPGTRLTVT.

This rearrangement joins TRBV20-1 to TRBJ2-1, with TRBD2 matching 11 bases. V gave up 0 bases and J gave up 8 bases; unmatched junction bases: 9. The CDR3 loop spans 16 amino acids. The germline CDR1 and CDR2 sequences are DFQATT and SNEGSKA (reference sequence). CDR3 sequence reads: CSARDRASGGRDEQFF. The CDR3 DNA follows: TGCAGTGCTAGAGATCGGGCTAGCGGGGGGAGGGATGAGCAGTTCTTC.

This clonotype was detected many times. The V call is TRBV12-3 or TRBV12-4, the J call TRBJ2-3; the D gene is possibly TRBD2 (5 bases). CDR3 length: 13 residues. With 1 base removed from V and 3 bases from J, the gap between germline ends came to 5 bases. In nucleotides, the CDR3 is TGTGCCAGCAGTTTAGTAGCGACAGATACGCAGTATTTT. It encodes CASSLVATDTQYF.

The chain carries TRBV6-5 and TRBJ2-4, with TRBD1 identical over 10 bases. Trimming removed 6 bases from V and 5 bases from J; junction bases left unmatched: 7. The germline V gene encodes CDR1 MNHEY and CDR2 SVGAGI. This CDR3 comprises 15 residues. CDR3 bases: TGTGCCAGCAGACACGACAGGGGGCGGGAAAACATTCAGTACTTC. It yields the protein CASRHDRGRENIQYF.

This clonotype was found a few times. The chain employs TRBV7-3 and TRBJ1-2, with 9 nucleotides matching TRBD1. The CDR3 is 17 amino acids. Per the germline V gene, CDR1 is SGHTA and CDR2 is FQGTGA. V was clipped by 4 bases and J by 4 bases; unmatched bases: 13. The CDR3 protein is CASSSGQGPPGGYGYTF. The CDR3 DNA reads TGTGCCAGCAGCTCCGGACAGGGGCCCCCGGGAGGCTATGGCTACACCTTC.

The V call is TRBV12-5, the J call TRBJ2-5, with D unresolved. The CDR3 has 16 residues. Between the trimmed V and J ends, which lost 7 bases and 0 bases, there was a span of 18 bases. The germline CDR1 and CDR2 sequences are LGHNT and FRNRAP. The CDR3 sequence: CASAPNRGVYQETQYF. CDR3 coding DNA: TGTGCTAGTGCCCCAAATCGAGGAGTGTACCAAGAGACCCAGTACTTC. Complete variable domain (other parts from reference TRBV12-5 and TRBJ2-5): DARVTQTPRHKVTEMGQEVTMRCQPILGHNTVFWYRQTMMQGLELLAYFRNRAPLDDSGMPKDRFSAEMPDATLATLKIQPSEPRDSAVYFCASAPNRGVYQETQYFGPGTRLLVL.

A remark on this clonotype: One end of the junction varies from germline; a read error may be responsible. This chain uses TRBV28 with TRBJ1-2, with 7 positions matching TRBD1. The CDR3 has 13 amino acids. CDR1 and CDR2 (germline): MDHEN, SYDVKM. The CDR3 DNA is TGTGCCGGCAGTTCCACAGGGGCGTATGGCTACACCTTC. Translation: CAGSSTGAYGYTF.

The chain joins TRBV4-2 to TRBJ2-1; D might be TRBD2 (6 bases). CDR1 and CDR2 (germline): LGHNA, YNFKEQ. The V gene lost 5 bases and the J gene lost 5 bases, with 16 bases spanning the gap. The CDR3 totals 15 residues. The CDR3 is CASSSPRGKNNEQFF. The CDR3 nucleotides read TGTGCCAGCAGCTCCCCGCGGGGAAAGAACAATGAGCAGTTCTTC.

As DNA, the CDR3 is TGCAGTGCTGTCCCCTCGGGGGATAGGAGCTACACCTTC. Translated: CSAVPSGDRSYTF. J is TRBJ1-2 and V is TRBV20-1, with a weak D call TRBD1 (5 bases). Germline assignment: CDR1 DFQATT and CDR2 SNEGSKA (reference sequence). This CDR3 has 13 amino acids. The ends were cut back, 5 bases at V and 9 bases at J, with 19 bases in the middle.

This rearrangement joins TRBV6-6 to TRBJ2-5; TRBD2 agrees at 12 bases. CDR1 and CDR2 from the germline V gene are MNHNY and SVGAGI (reference sequence). This CDR3 has 16 amino acids. V trimming: 4 bases; J trimming: 5 bases; junction bases outside the gene matches: 8. The CDR3 here is CASSWASGGAGETQYF. CDR3 sequence (DNA): TGTGCCAGCAGTTGGGCTAGCGGGGGGGCGGGTGAGACCCAGTACTTC.

The J gene is TRBJ2-6, the V gene TRBV20-1; D gene ambiguous. In germline, CDR1 is DFQATT, CDR2 SNEGSKA (reference sequence). The CDR3 sequence is 14 residues long. Between the trimmed V and J ends, which lost 6 bases and 4 bases, there was a span of 13 bases. CDR3 sequence: CSAEASSGANVLTF. DNA of the CDR3: TGCAGTGCGGAAGCTTCGTCCGGGGCCAACGTCCTGACTTTC.

This clonotype has only a few counts. The chain combines TRBV6-6 with TRBJ2-6; 9 nucleotides agree with TRBD1. V gave up 5 bases and J gave up 1 base; unmatched junction bases: 6. This CDR3 comprises 17 residues. The germline gives CDR1 MNHNY, CDR2 SVGAGI (reference sequence). CDR3 sequence reads: CASSSGTGRSGANVLTF. CDR3 DNA sequence: TGTGCCAGCAGTAGCGGGACAGGGAGGTCTGGGGCCAACGTCCTGACTTTC.

The chain uses TRBV29-1 and TRBJ2-1, with 9 positions matching TRBD2. CDR1 is SQVTM and CDR2 is ANQGSEA in the germline V gene. The CDR3 totals 14 residues. J lost 8 bases, V lost 7 bases, and 12 bases had no gene match. The CDR3 nucleotides are TGCAGCGCTGGAGCGGGGGGCGGCCGGGATGAGCAGTTCTTC. As protein: CSAGAGGGRDEQFF.

This clonotype has more than one count but fewer than ten. The J gene is TRBJ1-4, the V gene TRBV7-2, with 7 bases aligning to TRBD1. The trim removed 5 bases at V and 0 bases at J, leaving 3 bases unmatched. Germline values: CDR1 SGHTA, CDR2 FQGNSA. The CDR3 is made up of 15 amino acids. CDR3 in DNA: TGTGCCAGCAGCCCCGGACAGGCAACTAATGAAAAACTGTTTTTT. Translation: CASSPGQATNEKLFF.

The V and J genes are TRBV20-1 and TRBJ2-3; 10 bases line up with TRBD2. Germline loops: CDR1 DFQATT, CDR2 SNEGSKA (reference sequence). This CDR3 contains 16 residues. V lost 0 bases to trimming and J lost 4 bases; unmatched junction nucleotides: 7. The CDR3 nucleotides are TGCAGTGCTAGAGATCCGCTAGCGGGGGATGCAGATACGCAGTATTTT. Its translation is CSARDPLAGDADTQYF.

Written as DNA, the CDR3 is TGTGCCAGCACGCTACTGGGACAGGGAGGTCAGCCCCAGCATTTT. Its protein product is CASTLLGQGGQPQHF. V gene TRBV6-6 combines with J gene TRBJ1-5; TRBD1 matches 9 bases. The CDR3 extends over 15 amino acids. Unmatched junction bases numbered 10, after V lost 7 bases and J lost 6 bases. The germline CDR1 and CDR2 sequences are MNHNY and SVGAGI (reference sequence).

The V gene is TRBV5-1, the J gene TRBJ1-1; D uncertain. Germline CDR1 and CDR2: SGHRS and YFSETQ. V was trimmed by 4 bases and J by 3 bases, leaving 16 bases between them. This CDR3 region has 15 residues. The CDR3 loop is CASSPRRPLDTEAFF. The DNA of the CDR3 is TGCGCCAGCAGCCCTAGAAGACCCCTGGACACTGAAGCTTTCTTT.

A remark on this clonotype: Compared with germline, one end of the junction differs, possibly owing to a read error. This CDR3 is CAGSWNRVMETQYF. The CDR3 DNA sequence: TGTGCCGGCAGCTGGAACAGGGTGATGGAGACCCAGTACTTC. The chain is built from TRBV7-2 and TRBJ2-5; a weak D match, TRBD1 (6 bases). This CDR3 contains 14 residues. The germline V gene has CDR1 SGHTA and CDR2 FQGNSA. The complete variable domain, with remaining parts taken from reference TRBV7-2 and TRBJ2-5, reads GAGVSQSPSNKVTEKGKDVELRCDPISGHTALYWYRQSLGQGLEFLIYFQGNSAPDKSGLPSDRFSAERTGGSVSTLTIQRTQQEDSAVYLCAGSWNRVMETQYFGPGTRLLVL.

This clonotype was seen once. The chain uses TRBV20-1 and TRBJ2-7; 9 nucleotides line up with TRBD2. J gave up 1 base and V 3 bases, and 7 bases lay outside the gene matches. The CDR3 loop spans 15 amino acids. CDR1 and CDR2 (germline): DFQATT, SNEGSKA (reference sequence). CDR3 in amino acids: CSAREETSGSYEQYF. The CDR3 bases are TGCAGTGCTAGGGAAGAGACTAGCGGATCCTACGAGCAGTACTTC.

The chain links TRBV15 to TRBJ2-6, with D perhaps assigned TRBD1 or TRBD2 (5 bases each). Germline loops: CDR1 LNHNV, CDR2 YYDKDF (reference sequence). V lost 2 bases to trimming and J lost 0 bases, with 20 bases between them. The CDR3 is 20 amino acids. CDR3 in amino acids: CATSRSLGDAVSSGANVLTF. The CDR3 bases are TGTGCCACCAGCAGATCTCTTGGGGACGCTGTCAGCTCTGGGGCCAACGTCCTGACTTTC.

To note about this clonotype: A read error may account for a junction end that differs from germline. The chain links TRBV5-1 to TRBJ2-3, with unresolved D. Per the germline V gene, CDR1 is SGHRS and CDR2 is YFSETQ. The CDR3 runs 11 residues. The CDR3 loop reads CASSLTDTQDF. The DNA for the CDR3 is TGCGCCAGCAGTCTCACAGATACGCAGGATTTT.